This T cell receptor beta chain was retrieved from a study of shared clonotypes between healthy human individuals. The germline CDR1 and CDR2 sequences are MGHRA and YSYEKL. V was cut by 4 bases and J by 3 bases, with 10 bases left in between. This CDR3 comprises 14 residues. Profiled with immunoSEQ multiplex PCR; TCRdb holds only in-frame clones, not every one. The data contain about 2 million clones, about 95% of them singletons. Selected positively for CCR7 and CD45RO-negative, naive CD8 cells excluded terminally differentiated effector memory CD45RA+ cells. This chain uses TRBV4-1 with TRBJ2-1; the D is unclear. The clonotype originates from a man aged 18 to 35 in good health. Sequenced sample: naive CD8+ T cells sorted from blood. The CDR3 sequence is CASSRIEDYNEQFF. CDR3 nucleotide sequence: TGCGCCAGCAGCCGGATTGAGGACTACAATGAGCAGTTCTTC.